This TCR beta chain emerged from a study of blood T cell repertoires in COVID-19. For the study at large: Sites in the United States, Italy and Spain provided acute and convalescent COVID-19 samples.

Looked up from germline, CDR1 is MNHEY and CDR2 is SMNVEV (reference sequence). This CDR3 has 15 amino acids. Trimming removed 7 bases from V and 5 bases from J; junction bases left unmatched: 13. As originally analysed: The authors estimated nucleated cell counts from reference gene primer amplification. TCRdb's copy holds only in-frame clones and misses some; the assay was immunoSEQ multiplex PCR. The V and J calls and clone size come from that table; D and trimming were worked out from the DNA. The sample lists over 50,000 clones; around 77% were seen once. The sequence derives from an elderly man with active or convalescent COVID-19. The chain carries TRBV27 and TRBJ1-2; 7 nucleotides match TRBD1. The sample comprised peripheral blood. The CDR3 sequence is CASKVGTETYYGYTF. In DNA form, the CDR3 reads TGTGCCAGCAAGGTGGGGACAGAAACATATTATGGCTACACCTTC.